The clone carrying this T cell receptor beta chain was seen repeatedly, ten times or more. The sample comes from a study of Graves' ophthalmopathy and Graves' hyperthyroidism. Transcripts of RNA were the source for amplifying TCR beta CDR3 regions. RT-PCR in the first round used HTBI primers; a second-round multiplex PCR followed. Each CDR3 protein gets one entry after TCRdb re-called the multiplex PCR reads with MiXCR. The sample records about 600,000 distinct CDR3 sequences, approximately 35% being singletons. Germline V gene lookup returns CDR1 SNHLY and CDR2 FYNNEI. Trimming took 8 bases from V and 3 from J, leaving 14 bases between them. The CDR3 covers 14 residues.

The chain joins TRBV2 to TRBJ1-5; tentative D call: TRBD1 (6 bases). Sequenced: peripheral blood or thyroid tissue (not recorded which). This TCR was recovered from an adult man with Graves' hyperthyroidism. CDR3 sequence: CASDPQGNNQPQHF. CDR3 nucleotide sequence: TGTGCCAGCGATCCACAGGGTAACAATCAGCCCCAGCATTTT. Supplemented by reference TRBV2 and TRBJ1-5, the full variable domain reads EPEVTQTPSHQVTQMGQEVILRCVPISNHLYFYWYRQILGQKVEFLVSFYNNEISEKSEIFDDQFSVERPDGSNFTLKIRSTKLEDSAMYFCASDPQGNNQPQHFGDGTRLSIL.